This T cell receptor beta chain was recovered during a study of T cells expressing NK-cell markers. Findings of the study overall: Similarly, these clonotypes led the CD3+CD56-NKG2C+ fraction as well in a few donors.

This clonotype ranks as medium-sized in terms of frequency. Its antigen is unknown. After re-calling the 5' RACE reads, TCRdb lists one entry per CDR3 protein, DNA absent. The table lists approximately 690 distinct CDR3 sequences, with 20% to 25% in the top ten. This TCR was sampled from a woman aged 18 to 69 in good health. Sample: blood T cells: a sorted CD56 or NKG2C T cell subset, CD4+ or CD8+ T cells, or bulk PBMC T cells (not recorded which).

The CDR3 is CASSPLPGGAETQYF. The chain has TRBV4-3 and TRBJ2-5; TCRdb calls TRBD1, which cannot be checked without DNA. Germline-derived CDR1 and CDR2 are LGHNA and YSLEER. The CDR3 sequence is 15 residues long.